Reported below is one T cell receptor beta chain. The target antigen is unknown. This entry comes from a study of blood T cells in healthy people across ages. Study results and caveats: Versus aged donors, long-lived donors had higher diversity and more naive CD4+ cells. Roughly linear declines in TCR beta diversity per million T cells occurred with age.

The CDR3 has 13 residues. Germline V gene sequence: CDR1 SQVTM, CDR2 ANQGSEA. V shed 7 bases and J shed 8 bases, with 17 bases lying between them. The authors ran a second PCR of about 6 to 11 cycles using a sample-barcoded 5' primer and a J-beta primer mix. TCRdb processed the 5' RACE reads anew with MiXCR; each CDR3 protein has one entry. Of 550,000 to 750,000 distinct CDR3 sequences in the sample, around 21% are singletons; the top ten hold roughly 3.6%. Those donating, healthy Caucasian individuals from Russia, were aged about 6 to 90. Approximately 9 milliliters of peripheral blood were drawn from each donor into EDTA-treated tubes.

This rearrangement joins TRBV29-1 to TRBJ1-4; a possible D gene is TRBD1 (5 bases). Sequenced input: blood. The receptor's source is a man between 65 and 85 years old in good health. The CDR3 DNA sequence: TGCAGCGCAACAGGAGGGCTGGTCGAAAAACTGTTTTTT. Translated, it gives CSATGGLVEKLFF.